This TCR beta chain derives from a study of shared clonotypes between healthy human individuals. Study-wide findings and caveats: The sampled material consisted only of blood, and tissue repertoires are likely to differ. Compared with memory subsets, naive subsets generally had larger estimated richness. Naive CD4 clonotype sharing across several donors was approximately 5%.

Trimming cost V 3 bases and J 0 bases; bases outside gene matches: 3. Germline assignment: CDR1 SGDLS and CDR2 YYNGEE. The CDR3 is made up of 15 amino acids. Sequencing was performed with immunoSEQ multiplex PCR; in TCRdb, only in-frame clones are kept and a portion is missing. The table records over a million clones, about 77% of them present only once. Points on this clone: The antigen is not known. With a much larger clone just one base away, this may be a read error. Other DNA sequences of this sample code for an identical CDR3.

The sequence derives from a man between 18 and 35 years old in good health. The sample taken for sequencing was memory CD4+ T cells sorted from blood. Subset meaning: CD45RA-negative fraction. The J gene is TRBJ1-3, the V gene TRBV9, with 7 bases aligning to TRBD1. The CDR3 bases are TGTGCCAGCAGCGCTGGGACAGTCTCTGGAAACACCATATATTTT. Encoded protein: CASSAGTVSGNTIYF.